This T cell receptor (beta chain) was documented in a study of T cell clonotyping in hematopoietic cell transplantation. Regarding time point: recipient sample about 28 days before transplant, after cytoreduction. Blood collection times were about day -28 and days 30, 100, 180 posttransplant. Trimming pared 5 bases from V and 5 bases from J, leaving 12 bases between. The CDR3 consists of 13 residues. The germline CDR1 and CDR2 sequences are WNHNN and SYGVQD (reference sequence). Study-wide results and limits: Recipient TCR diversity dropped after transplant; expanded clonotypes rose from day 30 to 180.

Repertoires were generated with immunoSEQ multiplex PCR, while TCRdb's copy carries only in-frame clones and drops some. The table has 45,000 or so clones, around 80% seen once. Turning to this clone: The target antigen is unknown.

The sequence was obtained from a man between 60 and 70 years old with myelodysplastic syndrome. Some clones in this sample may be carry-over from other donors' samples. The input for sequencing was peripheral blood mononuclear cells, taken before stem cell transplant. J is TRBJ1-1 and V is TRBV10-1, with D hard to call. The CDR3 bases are TGCGCCAGCAGTCCCTTGGGTCAGACTGAAGCTTTCTTT. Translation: CASSPLGQTEAFF.